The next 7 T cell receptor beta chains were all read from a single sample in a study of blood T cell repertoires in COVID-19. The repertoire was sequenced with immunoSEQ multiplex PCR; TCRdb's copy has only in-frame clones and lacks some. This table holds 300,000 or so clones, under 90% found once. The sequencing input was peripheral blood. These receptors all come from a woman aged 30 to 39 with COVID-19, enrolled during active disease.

The CDR3 spells CASSRSGGETQYF. The CDR3 nucleotides read TGTGCCAGCAGCCGTTCGGGGGGGGAGACCCAGTACTTC. The genes are TRBV6-6 and TRBJ2-5, with 8 positions matching TRBD2. CDR1 MNHNY and CDR2 SVGAGI come from the germline V gene (reference sequence). Losses at the gene ends were 6 bases for V and 5 bases for J; bases not matched to a gene: 5. CDR3 length equals 13 residues.

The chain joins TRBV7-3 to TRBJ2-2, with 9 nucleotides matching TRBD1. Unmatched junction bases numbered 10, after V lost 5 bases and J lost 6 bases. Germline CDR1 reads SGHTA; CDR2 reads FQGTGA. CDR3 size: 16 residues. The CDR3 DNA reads TGTGCCAGCAGCGGTGGCGGGACAGGGTGGGCCGGGGAGCTGTTTTTT. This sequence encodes CASSGGGTGWAGELFF. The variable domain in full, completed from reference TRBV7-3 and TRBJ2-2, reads GAGVSQTPSNKVTEKGKYVELRCDPISGHTALYWYRQSLGQGPEFLIYFQGTGAADDSGLPNDRFFAVRPEGSVSTLKIQRTERGDSAVYLCASSGGGTGWAGELFFGEGSRLTVL.

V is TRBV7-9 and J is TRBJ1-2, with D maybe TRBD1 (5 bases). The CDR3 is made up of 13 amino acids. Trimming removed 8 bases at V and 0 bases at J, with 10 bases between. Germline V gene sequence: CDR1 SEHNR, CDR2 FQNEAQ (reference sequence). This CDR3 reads CASRRTSNYGYTF. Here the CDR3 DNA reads TGTGCCAGCCGCAGGACATCTAACTATGGCTACACCTTC.

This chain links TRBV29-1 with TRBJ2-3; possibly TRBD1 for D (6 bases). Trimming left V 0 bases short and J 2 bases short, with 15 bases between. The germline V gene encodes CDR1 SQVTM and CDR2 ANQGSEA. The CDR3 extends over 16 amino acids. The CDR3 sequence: CSVEDRAGVSTDTQYF. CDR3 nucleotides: TGCAGCGTTGAAGATAGGGCAGGGGTTTCCACAGATACGCAGTATTTT.

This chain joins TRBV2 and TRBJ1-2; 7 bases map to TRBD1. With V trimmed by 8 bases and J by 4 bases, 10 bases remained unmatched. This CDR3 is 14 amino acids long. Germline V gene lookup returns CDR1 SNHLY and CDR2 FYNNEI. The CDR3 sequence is CASRGTANFYGYTF. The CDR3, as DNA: TGTGCCAGCCGAGGGACAGCCAACTTCTATGGCTACACCTTC. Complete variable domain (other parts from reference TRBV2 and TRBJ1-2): EPEVTQTPSHQVTQMGQEVILRCVPISNHLYFYWYRQILGQKVEFLVSFYNNEISEKSEIFDDQFSVERPDGSNFTLKIRSTKLEDSAMYFCASRGTANFYGYTFGSGTRLTVV.

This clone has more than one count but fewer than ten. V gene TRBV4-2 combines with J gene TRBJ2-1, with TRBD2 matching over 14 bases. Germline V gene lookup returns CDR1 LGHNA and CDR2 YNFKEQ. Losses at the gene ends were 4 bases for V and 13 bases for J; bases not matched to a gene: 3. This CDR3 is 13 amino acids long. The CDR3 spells CASSLGTSGSQFF. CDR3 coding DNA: TGTGCCAGCAGCCTTGGGACTAGCGGGAGTCAGTTCTTC.

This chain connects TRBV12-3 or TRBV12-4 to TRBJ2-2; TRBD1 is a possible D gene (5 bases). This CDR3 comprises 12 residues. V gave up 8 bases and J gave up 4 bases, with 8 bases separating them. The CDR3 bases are TGTGCCAGCCAGGGTCTCACCGGGGAGCTGTTTTTT. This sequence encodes CASQGLTGELFF.